This entry features one TCR beta chain sequence. A few counts support this clone. Its antigen specificity is not known. It may be a read error: a sequence one base away is much more abundant. A single peripheral blood draw of around 120 mL on average was collected from each donor into heparinised tubes. Naive, central memory, regulatory and stem cell-like memory CD4+ T cells were sorted on a BD FACSAria II using a panel including CD45RO, CCR7, CD25, CD127, CD95 and CD27. A purity above 98% was achieved for all sorted populations. PBMCs were isolated immediately by Lymphoprep density gradient centrifugation and stained directly without culture. So that batch effects would be minimized, each experiment stained and sorted samples in pairs, pairing one healthy donor with one patient. This record comes from a study of beta chain features in type 1 diabetes listed by TCRdb under 2018. Regarding the study in general: Mean age, gender distribution, total cell number and subset yield did not differ between patients and healthy donors. A total of 90 million to 130 million sorted cells were examined across all samples, and a strong correlation was observed between cell number per subset and RNA yield. The study compared the TCRB repertoires of sorted circulating CD4+ T cell subsets in recently diagnosed type 1 diabetes patients with those in matched healthy donors. Whereas all 28 donors provided naive and central memory subsets, regulatory and stem cell-like memory subsets were isolated from just 8 patients and roughly eight healthy donors. The investigation overall reported the following: Because cDNA rather than genomic DNA was sequenced, highly expressing activated cells could have been over-represented, although no difference in activation and CD3 levels was found between groups. At VDJ recombination sites, type 1 diabetes patients had fewer insertions and more deleted nucleotides, which implies abnormalities in thymic rearrangement. Shorter templates might be favored by PCR, yet because patient and control samples were amplified and corrected together, any such skew would affect both groups equally. Naive, central memory and regulatory TCRB repertoires appeared to be more similar among patients than among healthy donors. Only small numbers of individuals were included in the HLA sub-analyses, which left unresolved whether HLA type had any influence on TCRB rearrangement. Type 1 diabetes patients showed a moderate but significant shortening of TCRB CDR3 length in all four CD4+ subsets.

The CDR3 covers 11 residues, taking in both the cysteine and the phenylalanine. Only the CDR3 DNA is retained, 33 bases long and in frame from the first base. Looking up the germline V gene (reference sequence) yields CDR1 GTSNPN and CDR2 SVGIG. The entire amount of isolated RNA was reverse transcribed using the High Capacity cDNA Reverse Transcription Kit, so the sequenced TCRB transcripts were expressed ones. Deep immunoSEQ sequencing was applied to naive, central memory and regulatory T cell samples, giving an average of around 3.8 million total reads per sample. Sorted cells were lysed in RLT buffer and RNA was extracted with DNase-treated RNeasy Micro or Mini kits, depending on cell number. Each cell subset was processed on its own to prevent cross-contamination, while patient and healthy donor samples were processed together. The immunoSEQ multiplex PCR was used to amplify TCRB sequences from cDNA, yielding 87-bp fragments that span the CDR3 region. The amplicons were sequenced using the Illumina HiSeq platform. The authors' pipeline ran thus. Synthetic template baselines were used to correct PCR bias computationally, reads within Hamming distance 2 were collapsed, and singletons that could not be merged were discarded. By aligning reads against IMGT, V, D and J genes, CDR3 length, and insertions or deletions at six rearrangement sites were assigned. Within each subset, clonotype counts were normalized to sorted cell number, after which true diversity and Gini coefficients were computed with the tcR R package. The overlap coefficient, calculated on TCRB nucleotide sequences, was used to measure repertoire sharing. TCRdb stores this immuneACCESS table with in-frame sequences only. Part of the clones is absent; in the studies checked, under half of the shortfall reflects unresolved V genes, and no reason is known for the rest. That table furnishes V, J and clone size, whereas the DNA furnished D and trimming. The sample table holds some 240,000 clones, of which about a tenth were seen once. Approximately 1.4% of the sample belongs to the ten largest clones.

The sample comprised central memory CD4+ T cells from blood. The sequence derives from a man aged 18-30 years in good health. The chain is made from TRBV30 and TRBJ2-1, and the D gene may be TRBD2, 5 bases matching. The DNA is as follows: TGTGCCGGGAGTGTTCGGTATGAGCAGTTCTTC. Its protein reads: CAGSVRYEQFF.